Presented here are 10 T cell receptor beta chains from one specimen sequenced in a study of blood T cell repertoires in COVID-19 (dated by TCRdb to about 2020). Library creation used the immunoSEQ multiplex PCR assay. TCRdb provides this immuneACCESS table in a form limited to in-frame rearrangements. Some clones are lacking; in checked studies, under half of them reflect an unresolved V gene, and why the rest are absent is not known. This sample holds over 55,000 clones; 87% were observed only once. The ten largest make up 22% of the sample. What was sequenced was peripheral blood. The origin of the receptors is an elderly woman with COVID-19, enrolled during active disease.

This chain joins TRBV20-1 and TRBJ1-1; a weak D match, TRBD1 (5 bases). Trimming removed 3 bases from V and 1 base from J, with 15 bases in between. This CDR3 has 15 residues. In germline, CDR1 is DFQATT, CDR2 SNEGSKA (reference sequence). The chain's CDR3 is CSASHQGRANTEAFF. As DNA, the CDR3 is TGCAGTGCTAGTCATCAGGGCAGGGCGAACACTGAAGCTTTCTTT.

The chain carries TRBV6-1 and TRBJ1-3; maybe TRBD1 (6 bases). Germline V lookup: CDR1 MNHNS, CDR2 SASEGT. V was pared by 8 bases and J by 3 bases, with 14 bases between. The CDR3 extends over 14 amino acids. CDR3 residues: CASGVAGVGNTIYF. CDR3 in DNA: TGTGCCAGCGGTGTAGCAGGGGTTGGAAACACCATATATTTT.

This chain connects TRBV5-6 to TRBJ2-3; 8 nucleotides agree with TRBD2. V gave up 2 bases and J gave up 5 bases; unmatched junction bases: 4. Germline V gene sequence: CDR1 SGHDT, CDR2 YYEEEE. The CDR3 is 14 amino acids. In nucleotides, the CDR3 is TGTGCCAGCAGCTTCCCGGGACTAGAAGATACGCAGTATTTT. Amino acid sequence: CASSFPGLEDTQYF.

V usage is TRBV15 and J usage is TRBJ1-5; 7 nucleotides line up with TRBD1. This CDR3 is built from 16 residues. Per the germline V gene, CDR1 is LNHNV and CDR2 is YYDKDF (reference sequence). V lost 3 bases to trimming and J lost 3 bases; unmatched junction nucleotides: 8. In DNA, the CDR3 is TGTGCCACCAGCAGGGAACGACAGGGCCACAATCAGCCCCAGCATTTT. Translation: CATSRERQGHNQPQHF.

CDR3: CASSVQGRELYGYTF. The CDR3, as DNA: TGTGCCAGTAGTGTCCAGGGGCGCGAGCTCTATGGCTACACCTTC. This chain connects TRBV19 to TRBJ1-2; possibly TRBD1 for D (6 bases). Trimming cost V 5 bases and J 4 bases, with 17 bases left between them. The length of the CDR3 is 15 residues. CDR1 is LNHDA and CDR2 is SQIVND in the germline V gene (reference sequence).

V and J are TRBV18 and TRBJ1-4, with D possibly TRBD1 on 5 matching bases. V lost 1 base to trimming and J lost 0 bases, with 9 bases between them. This CDR3 is 16 amino acids long. Germline V gene lookup returns CDR1 KGHSH and CDR2 LQKENI. The CDR3: CASSPQGFPTNEKLFF. The CDR3 nucleotides are TGTGCCAGCTCACCACAGGGGTTTCCAACTAATGAAAAACTGTTTTTT. The full variable domain, in which reference TRBV18 and TRBJ1-4 provide the parts outside the CDR3, is NAGVMQNPRHLVRRRGQEARLRCSPMKGHSHVYWYRQLPEEGLKFMVYLQKENIIDESGMPKERFSAEFPKEGPSILRIQQVVRGDSAAYFCASSPQGFPTNEKLFFGSGTQLSVL.

The V gene is TRBV5-1, the J gene TRBJ1-1; D is perhaps TRBD1 (6 bases). CDR1 and CDR2 (germline): SGHRS, YFSETQ. CDR3 length: 15 residues. Trimming took 2 bases from V and 4 from J, leaving 15 bases between them. CDR3 sequence reads: CASSLLTDSRTEAFF. CDR3 coding DNA: TGCGCCAGCAGCTTACTTACGGACAGTCGCACTGAAGCTTTCTTT.

There are a few counts of this clone. The V gene is TRBV7-9, the J gene TRBJ2-6; weak D call: TRBD1 (5 bases). CDR1 and CDR2 from the germline V gene are SEHNR and FQNEAQ (reference sequence). V was clipped by 5 bases and J by 1 base, with 15 bases between them. There are 17 residues in the CDR3. Written as DNA, the CDR3 is TGTGCCAGCAGCCCGAGAGTCAGGGTATCTGGGGCCAACGTCCTGACTTTC. It yields the protein CASSPRVRVSGANVLTF.

The chain recombines TRBV6-6 with TRBJ1-1; D unresolved. This CDR3 spans 12 amino acids. V lost 2 bases to trimming and J lost 8 bases, with 9 bases between them. Per the germline V gene, CDR1 is MNHNY and CDR2 is SVGAGI (reference sequence). For the CDR3, the DNA is TGTGCCAGCAGTTACGCCGGCAGGGAAGCTTTCTTT. Translation: CASSYAGREAFF.

The chain carries TRBV6-5 and TRBJ2-1; 8 nucleotides line up with TRBD2. This CDR3 is built from 14 residues. V was clipped by 7 bases and J by 3 bases; unmatched bases: 5. The germline V gene has CDR1 MNHEY and CDR2 SVGAGI. The CDR3 region is CASTRSGGYNEQFF. CDR3 coding DNA: TGTGCCAGCACCAGGAGCGGGGGCTACAATGAGCAGTTCTTC.